This T cell receptor beta chain was documented in a study of vaccination effects on CD4 cells after COVID-19. Produced via immunoSEQ multiplex PCR; TCRdb's table is partial and in-frame only. The table shows 30,000 to 40,000 clones, with approximately 81% occurring only once. A roughly 10-day culture period preceded the isolation of CD4+ T cells. The individual was infected with SARS-CoV-2 between March and December 2020, as confirmed by PCR. Two-dose vaccination with either BNT162b2 or mRNA-1273 was given to the participants. Study findings and constraints: Late in the post-vaccination period, infection-induced and vaccine-induced clones underwent marked clonal contraction.

About this clone itself: The antigen is undetermined.

CDR3 length: 14 residues. Germline CDR1 reads SGHRS; CDR2 reads YFSETQ. Trimming removed 1 base from V and 2 bases from J, with 7 bases in between. This sequence joins TRBV5-1 and TRBJ1-3; no definite D call. This clonotype originated in a human donor who had a prior SARS-CoV-2 infection. Source: CD4+ T cells from PBMCs cultured without peptide, taken after COVID-19 vaccination. The CDR3 here is CASSLNRAGNTIYF. The CDR3 DNA follows: TGCGCCAGCAGCTTGAACAGAGCTGGAAACACCATATATTTT.